This T cell receptor (beta chain) emerged from a study of coeliac disease. For the study at large: Coeliac patients had active, refractory type I, or gluten-free-diet-controlled disease.

V lost 4 bases to trimming and J lost 4 bases; unmatched junction nucleotides: 6. The CDR3 covers 15 residues. CDR1 is LGHNA, CDR2 YNFKEQ, per germline. Findings and caveats of the study: Lamina propria and intraepithelial cell fractions may contain each other's cells. Most TRB amino acid sequences occurred in only one sample.

Only in-frame clones appear in the TCRdb table, and some are missing; sequencing was by immunoSEQ multiplex PCR. The repertoire includes about 2,400 clones, approximately 59% of them detected once, and around 25% sits in the top ten. Concerning this clone: The antigen remains undetermined.

Source material: intraepithelial lymphocytes from the gut. The chain joins TRBV4-2 to TRBJ1-2; 10 nucleotides align to TRBD1. The sequence came from a woman between 65 and 79 years old with celiac disease on a gluten-free diet. The CDR3 protein is CASSLGQGVLYGYTF. The CDR3 coding sequence is TGTGCCAGCAGCCTCGGACAGGGGGTCCTCTATGGCTACACCTTC.